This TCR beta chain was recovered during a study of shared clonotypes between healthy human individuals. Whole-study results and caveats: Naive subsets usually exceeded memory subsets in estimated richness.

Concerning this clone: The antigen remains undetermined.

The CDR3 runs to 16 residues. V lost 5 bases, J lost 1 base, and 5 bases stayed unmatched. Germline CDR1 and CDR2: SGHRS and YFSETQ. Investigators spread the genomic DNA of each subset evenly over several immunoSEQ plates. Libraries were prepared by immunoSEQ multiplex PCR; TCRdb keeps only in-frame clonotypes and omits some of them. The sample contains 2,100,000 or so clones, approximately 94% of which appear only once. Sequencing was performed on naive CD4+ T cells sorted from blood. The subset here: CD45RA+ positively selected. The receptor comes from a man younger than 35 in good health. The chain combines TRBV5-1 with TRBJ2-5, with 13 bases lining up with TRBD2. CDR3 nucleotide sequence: TGCGCCAGCAGAAGAGGACTAGCGGGAGCCCAAGAGACCCAGTACTTC. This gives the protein CASRRGLAGAQETQYF.